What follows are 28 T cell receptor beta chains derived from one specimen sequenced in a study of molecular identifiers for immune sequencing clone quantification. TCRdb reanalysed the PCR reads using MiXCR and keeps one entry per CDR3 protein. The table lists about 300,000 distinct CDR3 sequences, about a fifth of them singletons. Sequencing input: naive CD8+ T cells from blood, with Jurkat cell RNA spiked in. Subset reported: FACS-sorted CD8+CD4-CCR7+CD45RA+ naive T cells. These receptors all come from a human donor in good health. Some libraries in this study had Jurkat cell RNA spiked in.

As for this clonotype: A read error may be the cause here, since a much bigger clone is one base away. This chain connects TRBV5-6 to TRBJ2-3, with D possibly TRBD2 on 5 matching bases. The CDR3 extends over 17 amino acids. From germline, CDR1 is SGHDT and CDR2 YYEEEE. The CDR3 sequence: CASSLDLPSGSTDTQCF. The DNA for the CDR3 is TGTGCCAGCAGCTTGGACCTCCCCAGCGGCAGCACAGATACGCAGTGTTTT. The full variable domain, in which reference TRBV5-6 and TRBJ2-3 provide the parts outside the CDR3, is DAGVTQSPTHLIKTRGQQVTLRCSPKSGHDTVSWYQQALGQGPQFIFQYYEEEERQRGNFPDRFSGHQFPNYSSELNVNALLLGDSALYLCASSLDLPSGSTDTQCFGPGTRLTVL.

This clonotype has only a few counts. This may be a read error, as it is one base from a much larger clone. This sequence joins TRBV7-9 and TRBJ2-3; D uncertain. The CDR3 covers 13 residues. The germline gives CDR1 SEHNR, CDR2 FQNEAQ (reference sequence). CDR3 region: CASSPPVEDTQCF. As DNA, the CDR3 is TGTGCCAGCAGCCCCCCAGTGGAAGATACGCAGTGTTTT.

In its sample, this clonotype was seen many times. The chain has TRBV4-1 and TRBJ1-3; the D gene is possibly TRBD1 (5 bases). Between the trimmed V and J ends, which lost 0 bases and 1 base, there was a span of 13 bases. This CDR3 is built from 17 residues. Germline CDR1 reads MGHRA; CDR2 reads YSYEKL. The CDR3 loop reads CASSQEMAGQSGNTIYF. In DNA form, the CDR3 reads TGCGCCAGCAGCCAAGAGATGGCGGGGCAGTCTGGAAACACCATATATTTT.

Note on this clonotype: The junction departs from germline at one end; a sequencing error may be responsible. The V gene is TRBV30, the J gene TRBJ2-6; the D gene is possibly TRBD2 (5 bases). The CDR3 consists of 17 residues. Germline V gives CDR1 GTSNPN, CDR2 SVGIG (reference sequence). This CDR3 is CARSYESGNSGANVLTF. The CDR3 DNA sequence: TGTGCCCGGAGTTATGAGTCCGGGAACTCTGGGGCCAACGTCCTGACTTTC. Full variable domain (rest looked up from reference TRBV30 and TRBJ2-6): SQTIHQWPATLVQPVGSPLSLECTVEGTSNPNLYWYRQAAGRGLQLLFYSVGIGQISSEVPQNLSASRPQDRQFILSSKKLLLSDSGFYLCARSYESGNSGANVLTFGAGSRLTVL.

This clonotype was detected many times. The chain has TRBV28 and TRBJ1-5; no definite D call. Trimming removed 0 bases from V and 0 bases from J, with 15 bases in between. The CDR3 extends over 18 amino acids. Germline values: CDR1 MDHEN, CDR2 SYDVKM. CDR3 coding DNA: TGTGCCAGCAGTTTATGGACACCCGAAGGATTTAGCAATCAGCCCCAGCATTTT. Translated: CASSLWTPEGFSNQPQHF.

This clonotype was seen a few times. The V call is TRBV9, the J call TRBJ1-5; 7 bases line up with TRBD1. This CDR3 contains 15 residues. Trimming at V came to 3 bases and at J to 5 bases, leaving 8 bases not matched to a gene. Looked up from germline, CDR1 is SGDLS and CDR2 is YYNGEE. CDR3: CASSATGRSDQPQHF. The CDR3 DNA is TGTGCCAGCAGCGCGACAGGGAGGTCGGATCAGCCCCAGCATTTT. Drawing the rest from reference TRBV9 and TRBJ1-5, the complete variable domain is DSGVTQTPKHLITATGQRVTLRCSPRSGDLSVYWYQQSLDQGLQFLIQYYNGEERAKGNILERFSAQQFPDLHSELNLSSLELGDSALYFCASSATGRSDQPQHFGDGTRLSIL.

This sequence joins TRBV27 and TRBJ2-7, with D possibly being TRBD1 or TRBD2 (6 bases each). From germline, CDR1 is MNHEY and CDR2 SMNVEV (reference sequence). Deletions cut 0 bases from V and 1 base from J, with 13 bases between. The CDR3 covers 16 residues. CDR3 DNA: TGTGCCAGCAGTTTATCGGACCGGGGGCCTTCCTACGAGCAGTACTTC. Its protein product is CASSLSDRGPSYEQYF.

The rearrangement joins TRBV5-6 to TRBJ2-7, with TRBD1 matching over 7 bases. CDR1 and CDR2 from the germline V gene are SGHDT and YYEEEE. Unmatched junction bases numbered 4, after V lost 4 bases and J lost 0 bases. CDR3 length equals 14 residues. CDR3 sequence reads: CASSVGQPSYEQYF. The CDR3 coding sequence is TGTGCCAGCAGCGTGGGACAGCCCTCCTACGAGCAGTACTTC.

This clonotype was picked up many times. The DNA for the CDR3 is TGCGCCAGCAGCCAAGATCAGGGAGCTAACTATGGCTACACCTTC. Translating gives CASSQDQGANYGYTF. The gene calls are TRBV4-3 and TRBJ1-2; a weak D match, TRBD1 (5 bases). The CDR3 is made up of 15 amino acids. Deletions cut 0 bases from V and 0 bases from J, with 8 bases between. Germline V lookup: CDR1 LGHNA, CDR2 YSLEER.

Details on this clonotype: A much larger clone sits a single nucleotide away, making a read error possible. CDR3 amino acids: CASGQTSPYGYTF. In DNA form, the CDR3 reads TGTGCCAGCGGCCAGACATCTCCCTATGGCTACACCTTC. The chain is built from TRBV7-9 and TRBJ1-2; D gene unclear. This CDR3 has 13 residues. The ends were cut back, 8 bases at V and 4 bases at J, with 14 bases in the middle. Per the germline V gene, CDR1 is SEHNR and CDR2 is FQNEAQ (reference sequence).

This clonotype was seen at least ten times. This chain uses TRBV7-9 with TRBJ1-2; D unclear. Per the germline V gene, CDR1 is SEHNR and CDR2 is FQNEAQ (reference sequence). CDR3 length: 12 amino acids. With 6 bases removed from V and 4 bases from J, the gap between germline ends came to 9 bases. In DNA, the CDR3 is TGTGCCAGCAGTCCAGATGGCTATGGCTACACCTTC. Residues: CASSPDGYGYTF. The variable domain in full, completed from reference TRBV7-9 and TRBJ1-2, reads DTGVSQNPRHKITKRGQNVTFRCDPISEHNRLYWYRQTLGQGPEFLTYFQNEAQLEKSRLLSDRFSAERPKGSFSTLEIQRTEQGDSAMYLCASSPDGYGYTFGSGTRLTVV.

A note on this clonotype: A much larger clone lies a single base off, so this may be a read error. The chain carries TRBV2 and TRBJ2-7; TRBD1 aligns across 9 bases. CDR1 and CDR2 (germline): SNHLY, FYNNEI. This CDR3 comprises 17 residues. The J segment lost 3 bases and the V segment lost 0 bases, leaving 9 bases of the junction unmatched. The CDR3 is CASSEAQGTGSYYEQYF. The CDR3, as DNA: TGTGCCAGCAGTGAAGCGCAAGGGACAGGGTCTTACTACGAGCAGTACTTC.

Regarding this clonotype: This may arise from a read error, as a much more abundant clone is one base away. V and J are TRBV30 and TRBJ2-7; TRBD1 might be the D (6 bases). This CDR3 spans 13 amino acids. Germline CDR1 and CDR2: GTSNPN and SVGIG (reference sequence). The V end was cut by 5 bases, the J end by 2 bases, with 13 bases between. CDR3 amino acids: CAWLDSGTYEQYF. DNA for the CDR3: TGTGCCTGGCTGGACAGTGGGACCTACGAGCAGTACTTC.

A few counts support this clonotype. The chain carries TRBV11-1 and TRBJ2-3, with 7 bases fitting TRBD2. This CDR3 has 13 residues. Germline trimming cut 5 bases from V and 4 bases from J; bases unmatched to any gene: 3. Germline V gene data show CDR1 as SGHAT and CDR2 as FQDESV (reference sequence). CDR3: CASSTGLPDTQYF. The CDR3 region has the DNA TGTGCCAGCAGCACGGGACTACCAGATACGCAGTATTTT.

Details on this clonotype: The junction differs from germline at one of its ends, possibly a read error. CDR3 bases: TGTGCCAGCAGCCTAGCGAGAGGTGGGTCCACTGAAGCTTTCTTT. It yields the protein CASSLARGGSTEAFF. The chain employs TRBV7-6 and TRBJ1-1; D is uncertain. Germline CDR1 is SGHVS and CDR2 is FNYEAQ. The CDR3 is 15 residues long.

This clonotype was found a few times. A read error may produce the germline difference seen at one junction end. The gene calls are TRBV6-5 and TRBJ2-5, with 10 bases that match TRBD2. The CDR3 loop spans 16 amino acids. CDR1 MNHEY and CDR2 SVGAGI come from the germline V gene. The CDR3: CAGSQTSGKYQETQYF. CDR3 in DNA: TGTGCCGGCAGTCAAACTAGCGGGAAGTACCAAGAGACCCAGTACTTC.

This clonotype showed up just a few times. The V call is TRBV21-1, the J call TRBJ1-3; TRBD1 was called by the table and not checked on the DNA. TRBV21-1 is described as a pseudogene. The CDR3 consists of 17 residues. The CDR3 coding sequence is TGTGCCAGCAGCAAAGGAGGGACAGGGGTCTCTGGAAACACCATATATTTT. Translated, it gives CASSKGGTGVSGNTIYF.

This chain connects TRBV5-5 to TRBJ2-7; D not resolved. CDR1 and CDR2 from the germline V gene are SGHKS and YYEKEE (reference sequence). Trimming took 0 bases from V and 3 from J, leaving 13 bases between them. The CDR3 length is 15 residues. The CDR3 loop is CASSLGHIQFYEQYF. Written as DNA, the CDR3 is TGTGCCAGCAGCTTGGGGCACATCCAGTTCTACGAGCAGTACTTC.

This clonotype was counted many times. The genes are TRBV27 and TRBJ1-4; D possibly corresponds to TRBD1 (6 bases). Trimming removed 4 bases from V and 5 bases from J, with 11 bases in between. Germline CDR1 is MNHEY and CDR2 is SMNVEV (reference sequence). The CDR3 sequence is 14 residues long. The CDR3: CASSSRTANEKLFF. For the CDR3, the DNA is TGTGCCAGCAGTTCAAGGACAGCGAATGAAAAACTGTTTTTT. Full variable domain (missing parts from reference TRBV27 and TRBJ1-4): EAQVTQNPRYLITVTGKKLTVTCSQNMNHEYMSWYRQDPGLGLRQIYYSMNVEVTDKGDVPEGYKVSRKEKRNFPLILESPSPNQTSLYFCASSSRTANEKLFFGSGTQLSVL.

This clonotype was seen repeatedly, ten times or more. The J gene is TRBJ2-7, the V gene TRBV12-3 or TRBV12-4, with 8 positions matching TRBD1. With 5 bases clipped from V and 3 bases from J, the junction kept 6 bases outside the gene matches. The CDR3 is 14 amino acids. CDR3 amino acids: CASSQGQADYEQYF. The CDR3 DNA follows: TGTGCCAGCAGTCAGGGACAGGCCGACTACGAGCAGTACTTC.

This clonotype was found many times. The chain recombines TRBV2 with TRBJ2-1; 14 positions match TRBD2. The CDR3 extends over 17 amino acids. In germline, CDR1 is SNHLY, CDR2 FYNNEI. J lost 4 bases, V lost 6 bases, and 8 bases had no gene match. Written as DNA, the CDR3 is TGTGCCAGCAGGGGGACTAGCGGGGGCACGGGGTACAATGAGCAGTTCTTC. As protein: CASRGTSGGTGYNEQFF. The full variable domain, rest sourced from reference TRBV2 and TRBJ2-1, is EPEVTQTPSHQVTQMGQEVILRCVPISNHLYFYWYRQILGQKVEFLVSFYNNEISEKSEIFDDQFSVERPDGSNFTLKIRSTKLEDSAMYFCASRGTSGGTGYNEQFFGPGTRLTVL.

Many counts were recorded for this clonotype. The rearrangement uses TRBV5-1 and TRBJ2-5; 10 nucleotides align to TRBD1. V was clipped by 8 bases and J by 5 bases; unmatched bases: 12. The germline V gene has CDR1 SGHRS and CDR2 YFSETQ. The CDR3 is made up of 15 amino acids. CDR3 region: CASKAGTGDAETQYF. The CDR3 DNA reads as TGCGCCAGTAAGGCCGGGACAGGGGACGCGGAGACCCAGTACTTC.

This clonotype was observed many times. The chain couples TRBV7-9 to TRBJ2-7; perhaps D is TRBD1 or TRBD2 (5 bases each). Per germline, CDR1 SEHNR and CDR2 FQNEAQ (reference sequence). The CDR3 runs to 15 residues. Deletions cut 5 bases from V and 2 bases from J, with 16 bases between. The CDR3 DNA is TGTGCCAGCAGCGGGACCCTTAGCGACCCCTACGAGCAGTACTTC. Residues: CASSGTLSDPYEQYF.

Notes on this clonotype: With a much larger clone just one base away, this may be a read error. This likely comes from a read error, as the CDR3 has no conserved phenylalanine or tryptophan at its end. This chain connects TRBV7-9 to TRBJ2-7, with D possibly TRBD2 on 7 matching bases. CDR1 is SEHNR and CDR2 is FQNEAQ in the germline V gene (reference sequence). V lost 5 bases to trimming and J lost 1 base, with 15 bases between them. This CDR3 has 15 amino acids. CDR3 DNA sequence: TGTGCCAGCAGCCCCGGGGGGCGGGAGTCCTACGAGCAGTACTCC. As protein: CASSPGGRESYEQYS.

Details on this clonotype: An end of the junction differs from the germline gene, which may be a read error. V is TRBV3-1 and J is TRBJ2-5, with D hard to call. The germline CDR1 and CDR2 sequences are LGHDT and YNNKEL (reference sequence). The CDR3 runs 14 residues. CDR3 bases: TGTGCCAGCAGCCAAGACGTCAGTCTTGAGAACCAGTACTTC. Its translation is CASSQDVSLENQYF.

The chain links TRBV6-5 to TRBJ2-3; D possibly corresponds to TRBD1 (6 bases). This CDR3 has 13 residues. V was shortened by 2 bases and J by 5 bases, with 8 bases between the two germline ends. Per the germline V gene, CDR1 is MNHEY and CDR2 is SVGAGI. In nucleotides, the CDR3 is TGTGCCAGCAGTTACGGGGGCATAGATACGCAGTATTTT. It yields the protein CASSYGGIDTQYF.

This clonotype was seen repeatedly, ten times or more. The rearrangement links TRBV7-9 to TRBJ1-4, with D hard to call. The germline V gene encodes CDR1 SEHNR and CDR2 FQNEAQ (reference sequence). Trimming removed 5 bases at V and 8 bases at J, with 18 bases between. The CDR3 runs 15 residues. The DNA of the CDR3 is TGTGCCAGCAGCAAAGGCCGGGATGTTGAAGAAAAACTGTTTTTT. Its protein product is CASSKGRDVEEKLFF.

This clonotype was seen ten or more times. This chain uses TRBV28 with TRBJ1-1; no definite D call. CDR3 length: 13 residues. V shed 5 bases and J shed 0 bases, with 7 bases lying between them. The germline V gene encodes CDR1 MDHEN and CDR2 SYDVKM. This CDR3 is CASSPRMNTEAFF. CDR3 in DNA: TGTGCCAGCAGTCCACGAATGAACACTGAAGCTTTCTTT.